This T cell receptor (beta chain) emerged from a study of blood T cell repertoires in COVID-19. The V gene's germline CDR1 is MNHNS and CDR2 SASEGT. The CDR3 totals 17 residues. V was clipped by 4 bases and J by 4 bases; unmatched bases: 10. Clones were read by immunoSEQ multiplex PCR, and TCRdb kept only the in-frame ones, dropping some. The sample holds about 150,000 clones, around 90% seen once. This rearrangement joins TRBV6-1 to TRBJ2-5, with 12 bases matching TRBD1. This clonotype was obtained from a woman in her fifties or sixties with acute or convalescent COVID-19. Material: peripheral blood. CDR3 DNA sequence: TGTGCCAGCAGTGTATCCGCCGGGACAGGGGGCAGAGAGACCCAGTACTTC. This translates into CASSVSAGTGGRETQYF.